This passage covers 17 T cell receptor beta chains from one sample sequenced in a study of T cells after yellow fever vaccination (dated 2019 in TCRdb). Preparation of the library involved 5' RACE. Instrument on record: Illumina HiSeq 2500. The public reads were run again by TCRdb, first through fastp at Q25 and then through MiXCR, and only productive beta chains were kept. CDR3 protein sequences are deduplicated, and each keeps its most common genes and DNA. The sample table lists roughly 49,000 distinct CDR3 sequences, 7.4% of them with a count of one. 28% of the sample comes from the top ten. The meaning of the sample's treatment or condition label: live attenuated yellow fever vaccine strain. The specimen comprised CD8+ T cells sorted from PBMCs, sampled around 15 days after the first yellow fever vaccination. The receptors stem from a man aged 18 to 35 who received the YFV17D yellow fever vaccine.

A few counts support this clonotype. The chain recombines TRBV9 with TRBJ2-2; no clear D gene. The CDR3 loop spans 12 amino acids. Germline V gene lookup returns CDR1 SGDLS and CDR2 YYNGEE. V shed 0 bases and J shed 6 bases, with 3 bases lying between them. CDR3 bases: TGTGCCAGCAGCGTAGTAGCCGGGGAGCTGTTTTTT. This sequence encodes CASSVVAGELFF. The full variable domain, with the rest looked up from reference TRBV9 and TRBJ2-2, is DSGVTQTPKHLITATGQRVTLRCSPRSGDLSVYWYQQSLDQGLQFLIQYYNGEERAKGNILERFSAQQFPDLHSELNLSSLELGDSALYFCASSVVAGELFFGEGSRLTVL.

This clonotype ranks as medium-sized. This chain joins TRBV20-1 and TRBJ2-3, with unresolved D. The V gene's germline CDR1 is DFQATT and CDR2 SNEGSKA (reference sequence). The CDR3 loop spans 14 amino acids. V lost 0 bases and J lost 1, with 8 bases in between. The CDR3 DNA follows: TGCAGTGCTAGAGACTTCATCCGCACAGATACGCAGTATTTT. Protein: CSARDFIRTDTQYF.

This clonotype was observed many times. The chain joins TRBV20-1 to TRBJ1-3; 7 bases line up with TRBD1. The CDR3 loop spans 14 amino acids. The V gene's germline CDR1 is DFQATT and CDR2 SNEGSKA (reference sequence). Trimming at V came to 5 bases and at J to 3 bases, leaving 7 bases not matched to a gene. The CDR3 nucleotides are TGCAGTGCTCCACAGGGGTTGTTTGGAAACACCATATATTTT. Translation: CSAPQGLFGNTIYF.

The sample holds one count of this clonotype. A much larger clone differs from this one at a single base, so this may be a read error. The conserved closing phenylalanine or tryptophan is absent in this CDR3, likely reflecting a read error. This sequence joins TRBV29-1 and TRBJ2-3, with TRBD2 matching 8 bases. Germline V gene data show CDR1 as SQVTM and CDR2 as ANQGSEA. Losses at the gene ends were 2 bases for V and 4 bases for J; bases not matched to a gene: 2. The CDR3 consists of 13 residues. CDR3: CSVESGGADTQYL. The CDR3 DNA sequence: TGCAGCGTTGAATCCGGGGGGGCAGATACGCAGTATTTG.

The chain is built from TRBV10-3 and TRBJ2-7; 8 bases match TRBD1. The CDR3 contains 16 residues. V was clipped by 6 bases and J by 4 bases; unmatched bases: 14. The V gene's germline CDR1 is ENHRY and CDR2 SYGVKD. As DNA, the CDR3 is TGTGCCATCAGGAAAGATTCCGGGACAGGACTGTACGAGCAGTACTTC. Protein: CAIRKDSGTGLYEQYF.

This clonotype was counted ten times or more. The chain uses TRBV7-9 and TRBJ2-1, with 10 bases matching TRBD2. Losses at the gene ends were 5 bases for V and 6 bases for J; bases not matched to a gene: 10. This CDR3 region has 16 residues. Per the germline V gene, CDR1 is SEHNR and CDR2 is FQNEAQ (reference sequence). CDR3 sequence reads: CASSTPRGTSANEQFF. The CDR3 DNA reads as TGTGCCAGCAGCACCCCCCGGGGGACTAGCGCCAATGAGCAGTTCTTC.

The table lists this clonotype with many counts. The chain carries TRBV11-1 and TRBJ1-6; no firm D call. Trimming left V 5 bases short and J 9 bases short, with 8 bases between. The CDR3 covers 12 residues. CDR1 is SGHAT and CDR2 is FQDESV in the germline V gene (reference sequence). This chain's CDR3 is CASSHVGSPLHF. The CDR3 region has the DNA TGTGCCAGCAGCCATGTAGGTTCACCCCTCCACTTT. Full variable domain (outside the CDR3, taken from reference TRBV11-1 and TRBJ1-6): EAEVAQSPRYKITEKSQAVAFWCDPISGHATLYWYRQILGQGPELLVQFQDESVVDDSQLPKDRFSAERLKGVDSTLKIQPAELGDSAMYLCASSHVGSPLHFGNGTRLTVT.

Notes on this clonotype: This may be a read error: a much more frequent sequence differs by one nucleotide. The rearrangement uses TRBV5-5 and TRBJ2-1; the D is unclear. The germline gives CDR1 SGHKS, CDR2 YYEKEE (reference sequence). Trimming shortened V by 5 bases and J by 9 bases, and 18 bases separated the two germline ends. CDR3 size: 14 residues. The CDR3, as DNA: TGTGCCAGCAGATTGTTGGCAGGATGGCCTGAGCAGTTCTTC. Translated: CASRLLAGWPEQFF.

This clonotype has at least ten counts. The V call is TRBV24-1, the J call TRBJ2-3; TRBD2 matches at 8 bases. The CDR3 has 15 amino acids. Trimming took 10 bases from V and 4 from J; bases not matched to a gene: 12. Germline V gives CDR1 KGHDR, CDR2 SFDVKD. CDR3 DNA sequence: TGTGCCACTTCACCGAGAGCGGGGGCTGCAGATACGCAGTATTTT. This sequence encodes CATSPRAGAADTQYF.

This clonotype was recorded at least ten times. This rearrangement joins TRBV27 to TRBJ2-5; D unresolved. This CDR3 has 14 amino acids. The V end was cut by 0 bases, the J end by 5 bases, with 10 bases between. Germline assignment: CDR1 MNHEY and CDR2 SMNVEV (reference sequence). The CDR3 DNA follows: TGTGCCAGCAGTTTATCAGAGCTTGCGGAGACCCAGTACTTC. Its protein product is CASSLSELAETQYF.

This clonotype was counted many times. The CDR3 region has the DNA TGCGCCAGCAGCCTCCCGGACTCTTCTGAAGCTTTCTTT. It translates to CASSLPDSSEAFF. The genes are TRBV4-1 and TRBJ1-1; no clear D. CDR1 is MGHRA and CDR2 is YSYEKL in the germline V gene. V was shortened by 4 bases and J by 6 bases, with 12 bases between the two germline ends. The CDR3 sequence is 13 residues long.

This clonotype was counted between two and nine times. The chain joins TRBV5-4 to TRBJ2-7; the match to TRBD2 covers 13 bases. CDR3 length: 17 amino acids. V lost 3 bases, J lost 1 base, and 7 bases stayed unmatched. Germline CDR1 and CDR2: SGHNT and YYREEE (reference sequence). Written as DNA, the CDR3 is TGTGCCAGCAGCTCTGGACTAGCGGGGGATTCGTCCTACGAGCAGTACGTC. Amino acid sequence: CASSSGLAGDSSYEQYV.

This clonotype was found many times. The chain links TRBV12-3 or TRBV12-4 to TRBJ2-4, with 12 bases identical to TRBD2. Unmatched junction bases numbered 7, after V lost 5 bases and J lost 8 bases. CDR3 size: 15 residues. This CDR3 is CASSATSGGSDIQYF. CDR3 in DNA: TGTGCCAGCAGTGCGACTAGCGGGGGCTCGGACATTCAGTACTTC.

This clonotype was detected many times. The chain employs TRBV6-2 or TRBV6-3 and TRBJ1-5; 11 positions match TRBD1. The CDR3 covers 16 residues. Per germline, CDR1 MNHEY and CDR2 SVGEGT. The junction had 5 bases not matched to a gene; V was cut back by 5 bases and J by 2 bases. CDR3 in amino acids: CASSQWTGGGNQPQHF. The CDR3 bases are TGTGCCAGCAGTCAGTGGACAGGGGGCGGCAATCAGCCCCAGCATTTT.

This clonotype was recorded many times. This chain connects TRBV5-5 to TRBJ2-7, with D perhaps matching TRBD2 (6 bases). The CDR3 runs to 14 residues. In germline, CDR1 is SGHKS, CDR2 YYEKEE (reference sequence). V was trimmed by 3 bases and J by 4 bases, leaving 14 bases between them. This CDR3 reads CASSSSGTLYEQYV. The CDR3 DNA sequence: TGTGCCAGCAGCTCCTCCGGGACTCTTTACGAGCAGTACGTC.

The rearrangement links TRBV30 to TRBJ2-1; tentative D call: TRBD1 (6 bases). The CDR3 has 14 residues. CDR1 is GTSNPN, CDR2 SVGIG, per germline (reference sequence). The ends were cut back, 3 bases at V and 6 bases at J, with 15 bases in the middle. CDR3 sequence (DNA): TGTGCCTGGAGAGCCAGGGGTGATTTCAATGAGCAGTTCTTC. Translation: CAWRARGDFNEQFF.

The chain couples TRBV9 to TRBJ2-1; TRBD1 might be the D (6 bases). The length of the CDR3 is 15 residues. Per germline, CDR1 SGDLS and CDR2 YYNGEE. V was cut by 2 bases and J by 6 bases, with 15 bases left in between. DNA for the CDR3: TGTGCCAGCAGCGTTGGGACACAGCCTGTCAATGAGCAGTTCTTC. This codes for CASSVGTQPVNEQFF.